The clone carrying this T cell receptor (beta chain) was found many times. Its target is unknown. Time point in this sample: sample taken at primary tumor resection. Researchers sequenced whole RNA taken from tumor, nontumor lung or frozen PBMC without sorting. CDR3 length: 20 residues. With 5 bases clipped from V and 1 base from J, the junction kept 11 bases outside the gene matches. This entry belongs to a study of spatial heterogeneity in lung cancer. Study information: The study consistently detected more beta-chain than alpha-chain sequences. Whole-study findings and limits: Higher tumor mutation counts went along with higher counts of expanded intratumoral alpha and beta TCRs. Ubiquitous and regional expanded TCR counts correlated with ubiquitous and regional nonsynonymous mutations, respectively.

In the library, each TCR cDNA molecule bore its own unique molecular identifier. TCRdb used MiXCR to reprocess the 5' RACE reads, holding one entry per CDR3 protein. This table holds 15,000 to 20,000 distinct CDR3 sequences, about 6.5% found once. The receptor comes from a female donor with early-stage non-small cell lung cancer. The gene calls are TRBV12-3 or TRBV12-4 and TRBJ2-6; TRBD2 aligns across 13 bases. The source material was lung tumor tissue, sampled at surgery. CDR3 DNA: TGTGCCAGCAGTCCCACCCGTTGGGGACTAGCGGGATCTGGGGCCAACGTCCTGACTTTC. It encodes CASSPTRWGLAGSGANVLTF.